Reported below is one TCR beta chain. Investigators prepared the TCR beta libraries by applying iRepertoire HTBI primers and Arm-PCR of CDR3 regions. TCRdb ran MiXCR on the multiplex PCR reads and lists one entry per CDR3 protein. The sample yields around 360,000 distinct CDR3 sequences, around 15% seen once. Time point reported: newly diagnosed GD, antithyroid drugs for less than 3 months. Construction of the TCR library relied on RNA isolated from PBMCs. These data come from a study of regulatory T cells in long-lasting Graves disease. This same sample was also part of a study on T cells in Graves' hyperthyroidism and ophthalmopathy.

This sample comprised peripheral blood mononuclear cells (PBMCs), obtained at new diagnosis, from a patient treated with antithyroid drugs. The sequence was collected from a woman aged 18-29 years with Graves disease.

As DNA, the CDR3 is TGTGCCAGCAGCTTGGGATGGGGGAGCAATCAGCCCCAGCATTTT. Its protein is CASSLGWGSNQPQHF. The V and J genes are TRBV6-1 and TRBJ1-5; TRBD1 might be the D (5 bases). V gave up 6 bases and J gave up 1 base, with 13 bases separating them. The CDR3 is made up of 15 amino acids. The V gene's germline CDR1 is MNHNS and CDR2 SASEGT.